The 18 T cell receptor beta chains below were found in one sample sequenced in a study of T-cell reconstitution after alpha-beta-depleted transplantation in children. Preparation of the TCRbeta library was carried out with unique molecular identifiers. TCRdb ran MiXCR on the PCR reads and lists one entry per CDR3 protein. The sample has 400,000 to 500,000 distinct CDR3 sequences, approximately 10% seen once. The specimen comprised PBMCs from the stem cell graft donor, sampled from the stem cell graft. The receptors here all came from a human donor who donated a stem cell graft to a child with acute myeloid leukemia.

The table lists this clonotype with many counts. This sequence joins TRBV20-1 and TRBJ1-5; TRBD1 matches 7 bases. J lost 6 bases, V lost 6 bases, and 14 bases had no gene match. Germline V gives CDR1 DFQATT, CDR2 SNEGSKA (reference sequence). The CDR3 is made up of 15 amino acids. Here the CDR3 reads CSALSTQGIGQPQHF. CDR3 DNA: TGCAGTGCCCTTTCCACACAGGGGATAGGTCAGCCCCAGCATTTT.

In this sample, this clonotype turned up a few times. V and J are TRBV29-1 and TRBJ2-5, with 11 bases lining up with TRBD1. V shed 6 bases and J 4 bases; nucleotides not matched to a gene: 10. This CDR3 has 15 amino acids. Germline values: CDR1 SQVTM, CDR2 ANQGSEA. For the CDR3, the DNA is TGCAGCGTAGCTAGGACAGGGGGCGTTGGAGAGACCCAGTACTTC. Translated: CSVARTGGVGETQYF.

The rearrangement joins TRBV6-1 to TRBJ2-1, with D perhaps TRBD1 or TRBD2 (6 bases each). V lost 6 bases and J 4 bases, leaving 16 bases between the germline ends. Germline CDR1 and CDR2: MNHNS and SASEGT. The CDR3 runs to 15 residues. The DNA of the CDR3 is TGTGCCAGCAGACCCGGGGGCGCGGGATACAATGAGCAGTTCTTC. This codes for CASRPGGAGYNEQFF.

Ten or more counts support this clonotype. The genes are TRBV20-1 and TRBJ1-1; D remains ambiguous. CDR1 DFQATT and CDR2 SNEGSKA come from the germline V gene (reference sequence). The V and J ends lost 3 bases and 1 base respectively, with 18 bases between them. The CDR3 sequence is 16 residues long. In nucleotides, the CDR3 is TGCAGTGCTAGGACCCCCGCGGGCGGACGGAACACTGAAGCTTTCTTT. This codes for CSARTPAGGRNTEAFF.

This clonotype was seen a handful of times. The V and J genes are TRBV12-3 or TRBV12-4 and TRBJ2-2; no clear D gene. The CDR3 consists of 14 residues. Trimming pared 6 bases from V and 2 bases from J, leaving 10 bases between. The CDR3 here is CASRRTDNTGELFF. The CDR3 DNA follows: TGTGCCAGCAGACGGACGGATAACACCGGGGAGCTGTTTTTT.

This clonotype was seen repeatedly, ten times or more. CDR3 sequence reads: CSVAGDWAEAFF. The CDR3 nucleotides are TGCAGCGTTGCGGGGGATTGGGCTGAAGCTTTCTTT. The chain couples TRBV29-1 to TRBJ1-1; a weak D match, TRBD1 (5 bases). Trimming removed 4 bases at V and 6 bases at J, with 12 bases between. The CDR3 sequence is 12 residues long. Per germline, CDR1 SQVTM and CDR2 ANQGSEA.

This clonotype was observed a few times. The gene calls are TRBV20-1 and TRBJ1-2; a weak D match, TRBD1 (6 bases). The length of the CDR3 is 12 residues. Germline V gene data show CDR1 as DFQATT and CDR2 as SNEGSKA (reference sequence). The V gene lost 6 bases and the J gene lost 8 bases, with 16 bases spanning the gap. The CDR3 sequence: CSAPRGKGGYTF. Here the CDR3 DNA reads TGCAGTGCACCTAGGGGGAAAGGGGGCTACACCTTC.

The V gene is TRBV5-6, the J gene TRBJ2-7; D is undetermined. The germline CDR1 and CDR2 sequences are SGHDT and YYEEEE. The CDR3 is 14 residues long. The V gene lost 0 bases and the J gene lost 2 bases, with 9 bases spanning the gap. The CDR3 loop reads CASSLGRLTYEQYF. In nucleotides, the CDR3 is TGTGCCAGCAGCTTGGGTAGGCTTACCTACGAGCAGTACTTC. Full variable domain (remainder filled in from reference TRBV5-6 and TRBJ2-7): DAGVTQSPTHLIKTRGQQVTLRCSPKSGHDTVSWYQQALGQGPQFIFQYYEEEERQRGNFPDRFSGHQFPNYSSELNVNALLLGDSALYLCASSLGRLTYEQYFGPGTRLTVT.

This clonotype has just a few counts. The chain links TRBV20-1 to TRBJ2-7; D is unclear. Germline loops: CDR1 DFQATT, CDR2 SNEGSKA (reference sequence). Trimming removed 0 bases from V and 1 base from J, with 10 bases in between. The CDR3 spans 14 residues. CDR3 residues: CSARDQASSYEQYF. The CDR3 nucleotides are TGCAGTGCTAGAGATCAGGCTAGTTCCTACGAGCAGTACTTC.

This clonotype was picked up a small number of times. The chain carries TRBV29-1 and TRBJ2-7, with a weak D call TRBD1 (6 bases). The CDR3 covers 12 residues. Trimming pared 5 bases from V and 5 bases from J, leaving 13 bases between. In germline, CDR1 is SQVTM, CDR2 ANQGSEA. The CDR3 reads CSVRQPGDEQYF. As DNA, the CDR3 is TGCAGCGTTCGGCAACCAGGGGACGAGCAGTACTTC.

This clonotype was seen at least ten times. The chain couples TRBV29-1 to TRBJ1-2, with 7 nucleotides matching TRBD1. The ends lost 5 bases at V and 2 bases at J; junction bases unmatched: 11. From germline, CDR1 is SQVTM and CDR2 ANQGSEA. The CDR3 extends over 15 amino acids. This CDR3 reads CSVHSRDSENYGYTF. In DNA form, the CDR3 reads TGCAGCGTTCATAGCCGGGACAGCGAAAACTATGGCTACACCTTC.

The chain is built from TRBV6-1 and TRBJ1-2, with D maybe TRBD1 (5 bases). With 6 bases removed from V and 1 base from J, the gap between germline ends came to 9 bases. The CDR3 has 13 residues. Germline V gene sequence: CDR1 MNHNS, CDR2 SASEGT. CDR3 bases: TGTGCCAGCAGACAAGACAGTAACTATGGCTACACCTTC. As protein: CASRQDSNYGYTF.

A few counts support this clonotype. This chain links TRBV20-1 with TRBJ1-2; no clear D. Per germline, CDR1 DFQATT and CDR2 SNEGSKA (reference sequence). Trimming stripped 3 bases from V and 4 bases from J, with 18 bases between. CDR3 size: 15 residues. This chain's CDR3 is CSASDHQSALYGYTF. The CDR3 nucleotides read TGCAGTGCTAGCGACCACCAGAGCGCTCTCTATGGCTACACCTTC.

This clonotype was observed a handful of times. The gene calls are TRBV20-1 and TRBJ1-5, with a possible D match to TRBD1 (6 bases). The germline V and J ends were trimmed by 4 bases and 2 bases, with 21 bases remaining between them. Germline assignment: CDR1 DFQATT and CDR2 SNEGSKA (reference sequence). This CDR3 has 17 amino acids. The CDR3 is CSATPGWGAGGNQPQHF. CDR3 nucleotide sequence: TGCAGTGCTACGCCGGGGTGGGGGGCAGGCGGCAATCAGCCCCAGCATTTT.

This clonotype was counted only a few times. The rearrangement joins TRBV5-1 to TRBJ1-1; D gene ambiguous. This CDR3 region has 13 residues. Germline V gene lookup returns CDR1 SGHRS and CDR2 YFSETQ. V lost 4 bases and J 1 base, leaving 8 bases between the germline ends. The DNA for the CDR3 is TGCGCCAGCAGCACTTCAGCGAACACTGAAGCTTTCTTT. It translates to CASSTSANTEAFF.

The chain recombines TRBV29-1 with TRBJ2-5, with TRBD2 as a possible D gene (5 bases). Trimming cost V 4 bases and J 5 bases, with 11 bases left between them. CDR3 length equals 12 residues. Germline assignment: CDR1 SQVTM and CDR2 ANQGSEA. The CDR3 protein is CSVVVGIETQYF. CDR3 DNA sequence: TGCAGCGTTGTTGTCGGGATTGAGACCCAGTACTTC.

This clonotype was seen ten or more times. V and J are TRBV4-2 and TRBJ2-3, with D possibly being TRBD1 (5 bases). V shed 1 base and J shed 2 bases, with 13 bases lying between them. CDR3 size: 16 residues. Germline V lookup: CDR1 LGHNA, CDR2 YNFKEQ. The CDR3 DNA is TGTGCCAGCAGCCAAGGTCGTGGGGCGAACACAGATACGCAGTATTTT. Translating it yields CASSQGRGANTDTQYF.

This clonotype has at least ten counts. The V call is TRBV5-1, the J call TRBJ2-2; D could derive from TRBD1 or TRBD2 (6 bases each). Trimming removed 0 bases at V and 2 bases at J, with 8 bases between. The length of the CDR3 is 15 residues. Germline assignment: CDR1 SGHRS and CDR2 YFSETQ. The CDR3, as DNA: TGCGCCAGCAGCTTGGCCGGGGGCAACACCGGGGAGCTGTTTTTT. It yields the protein CASSLAGGNTGELFF.